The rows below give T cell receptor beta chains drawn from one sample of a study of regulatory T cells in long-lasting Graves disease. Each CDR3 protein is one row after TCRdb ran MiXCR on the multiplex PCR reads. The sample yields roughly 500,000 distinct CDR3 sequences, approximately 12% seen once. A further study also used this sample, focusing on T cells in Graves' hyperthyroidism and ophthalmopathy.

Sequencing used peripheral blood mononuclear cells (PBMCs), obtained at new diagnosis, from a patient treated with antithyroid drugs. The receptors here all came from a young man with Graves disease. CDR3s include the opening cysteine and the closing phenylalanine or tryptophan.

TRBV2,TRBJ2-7,CASSERSSYEQYF
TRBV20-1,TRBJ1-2,CSARDGLQTGASIF
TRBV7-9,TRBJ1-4,CASSPPWELGEKLFF
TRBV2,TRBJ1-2,CASRATTGGNGYTF
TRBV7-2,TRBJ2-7,CASSLASGGSYSYEQYF
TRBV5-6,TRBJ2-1,CASSLVRGGDEQFF
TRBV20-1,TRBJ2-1,CSARGWDGSYNEQFF
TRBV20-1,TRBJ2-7,CSATTASSGNEQYF
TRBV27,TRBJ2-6,CASKTGGAGANVLTF
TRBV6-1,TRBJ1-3,CASKRNSGNTIYF
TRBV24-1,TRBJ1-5,CATSDLGDQPQHF
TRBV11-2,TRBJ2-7,CASSFEGSGTRDPYEQYF